This T cell receptor (beta chain) appears in the sequencing data of a study of long-term antiretroviral therapy in people with HIV. Survey level was the resolution at which the v3.0 immunoSEQ assay ran. TCRdb's table, derived via immunoSEQ multiplex PCR, lists solely in-frame clones and lacks some. This sample yields 9,000 to 13,000 clones, of which roughly four fifths are seen a single time; about 18% belongs to the top ten. Here the sequenced sample was unsorted PBMCs, taken 1.8 years after starting antiretroviral therapy. This TCR derives from a man aged 40-49 years with HIV.

The CDR3 is CSVREGTSGTGQYF. For the CDR3, the DNA is TGCAGCGTCCGAGAAGGGACTAGCGGGACAGGGCAGTACTTC. The rearrangement joins TRBV29-1 to TRBJ2-7; 13 bases fit TRBD2. Trimming at V came to 6 bases and at J to 9 bases, leaving 11 bases not matched to a gene. The CDR3 contains 14 residues. Germline V gene data show CDR1 as SQVTM and CDR2 as ANQGSEA.